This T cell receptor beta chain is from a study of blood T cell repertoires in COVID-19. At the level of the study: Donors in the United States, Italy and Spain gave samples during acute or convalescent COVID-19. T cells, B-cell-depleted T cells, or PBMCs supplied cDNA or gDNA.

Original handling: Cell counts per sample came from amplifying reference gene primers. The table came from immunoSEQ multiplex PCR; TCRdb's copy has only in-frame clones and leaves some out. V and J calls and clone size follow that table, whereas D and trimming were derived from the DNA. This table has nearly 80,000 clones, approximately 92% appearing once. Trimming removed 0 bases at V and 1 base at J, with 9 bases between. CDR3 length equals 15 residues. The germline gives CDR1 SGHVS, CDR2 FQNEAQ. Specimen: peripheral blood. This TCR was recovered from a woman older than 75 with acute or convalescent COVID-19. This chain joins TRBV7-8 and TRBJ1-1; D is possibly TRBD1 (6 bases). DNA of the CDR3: TGTGCCAGCAGCTTAGCTTTGACAGGGAACACTGAAGCTTTCTTT. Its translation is CASSLALTGNTEAFF.